The following is a T cell receptor (beta chain) sequence with its context. This clonotype appeared many times. Its binding antigen is unknown. The sample holds no much larger clone one base away, and base qualities are not on file. In the ophthalmopathy patients, disease was moderately to severely active, with a Clinical Activity Score of 3 or more, a NOSPECS grade of 4 or more, and a duration of less than 3 months. The study excluded patients with uncontrolled infections, other autoimmune diseases, pregnancy or lactation. Clinical symptoms, serum thyroxine and TRAb, thyroid ultrasound, and orbital computed tomography formed the basis for the diagnoses. PBMCs were separated from under 11 ml of fresh peripheral blood using Ficoll-Paque density gradient centrifugation. Total RNA was extracted using Trizol reagent, and RNA quality was assessed on an Agilent 2100 Bioanalyzer. The sample is drawn from a study of T cells in Graves' hyperthyroidism and ophthalmopathy (dated by TCRdb to between 2017 and 2020). With regard to the full study: Peripheral blood was sampled at the time of initial diagnosis, prior to any treatment. To identify TCR V-J signatures that set the groups apart, the researchers used a discovery cohort of 95 to 100 patients, made up of under 45 with Graves' ophthalmopathy and about 55 with stable Graves' hyperthyroidism. Prospective prediction of ophthalmopathy was tested in an independent validation cohort consisting of roughly 20 hyperthyroidism patients and about 17 patients who later progressed to ophthalmopathy. The 75 to 100 discovery patients were randomly split 7:3 into training and test sets. Thyroid tissue and blood T-cell repertoires from over 5 Graves' hyperthyroidism patients were also compared in the study. Once sampling was done, hyperthyroidism patients were given methimazole at a starting dose of 30 mg daily, whereas ophthalmopathy patients were given high-dose intravenous methylprednisolone. The paper describes TCR Vbeta CDR3 sequencing of around 130 peripheral blood samples, made up of some 40 ophthalmopathy patients, 70 to 80 hyperthyroidism patients and 17 progressor patients. Beyond this particular receptor, the publication reports: Most expanded thyroid clonotypes (frequency above 0.001) were also detected in blood, a finding suggesting that blood repertoires may reflect thyroid immune responses. No statistical method was used to set the sample size in advance, and investigators knew the group allocation. In validation, the model predicted progression to ophthalmopathy a median of roughly 6.1 months before onset, with over 60% sensitivity and roughly 72% specificity. In cross-validation, a model built on a 13 V-J signature told ophthalmopathy apart from stable hyperthyroidism with 85% to 90% sensitivity and about 81% specificity, and in testing the same model reached 80%/75%.

TCR beta CDR3 regions were amplified from RNA transcripts. The TCR CDR3 was subjected to a first round of RT-PCR using the HTBI primer set and the Qiagen OneStep RT-PCR kit. Libraries were constructed in a second round of multiplex PCR, after which size selection and purification were performed. The libraries were sequenced on an Illumina HiSeq2000 using paired-end 100 bp reads. In the original analysis: Raw data were processed with SOAPnuke, discarding reads with adapters, uncalled bases, mean Phred below 15, or no exact constant-primer or identifier match. High-quality paired reads were merged using COPE v1.2.5, and each unique nucleotide sequence was defined as a clonotype. Clonotypes were aligned to IMGT TRBV, TRBD and TRBJ reference segments using MiTCR v1.1. Analysis was restricted to V-J combinations with a frequency above 0.0001, which covered approximately 99% of repertoires. The TCS score was defined as F50 (clonal expansion) divided by E x V (chaos), with BLOSUM62-based TCRdist calculated between CDR3 peptides within each V-J. Welch's t-statistics and random forest reduced some 510 V-J features to 13, which were used in a naive Bayes classifier (R e1071). TCRdb reanalyzed the raw reads on its own, using fastp at Q25 for trimming and MiXCR for clone calling, and kept in-frame beta chains. Rows with one shared CDR3 protein collapse into an entry with the most common genes and DNA. These V and J calls rely on TCRdb rather than the paper's analysis. The sample includes 500,000 to 550,000 distinct CDR3 sequences, with 20% observed a single time. The top ten clonotypes cover 40% to 50% of the sample.

The specimen sequenced was blood. The sequence derives from a man aged 40-49 years with Graves' ophthalmopathy.

In nucleotides, the sequence is TGTGCCAGCAGCTTAGGACTAAAACTTTACGAGCAGTACTTC. Its amino acids are CASSLGLKLYEQYF. The rearranged chain carries TRBV7-2 and TRBJ2-7; 5 matching bases give a weak D call of TRBD2. The CDR3 has 14 amino acids, counting the end cysteine and phenylalanine. Only the CDR3 DNA stays, 42 bases, in frame from base 1. CDR1 SGHTA and CDR2 FQGNSA were looked up in the germline V gene. V and J lose 1 base and 4 bases, and a span of 11 bases separates them.